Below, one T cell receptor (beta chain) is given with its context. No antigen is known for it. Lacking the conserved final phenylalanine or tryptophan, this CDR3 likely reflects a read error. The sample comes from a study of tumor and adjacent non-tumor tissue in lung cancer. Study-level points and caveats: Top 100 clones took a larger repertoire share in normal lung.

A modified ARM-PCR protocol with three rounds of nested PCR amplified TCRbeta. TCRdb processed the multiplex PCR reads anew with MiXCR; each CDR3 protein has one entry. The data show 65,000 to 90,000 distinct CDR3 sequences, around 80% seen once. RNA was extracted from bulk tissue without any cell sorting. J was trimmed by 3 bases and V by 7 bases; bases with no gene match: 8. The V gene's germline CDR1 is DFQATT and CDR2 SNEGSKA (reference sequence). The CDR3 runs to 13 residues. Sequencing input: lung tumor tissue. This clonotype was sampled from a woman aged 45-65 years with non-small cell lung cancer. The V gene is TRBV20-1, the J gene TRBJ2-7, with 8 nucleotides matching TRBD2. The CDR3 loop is CSVGGRNFYEQYS. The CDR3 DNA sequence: TGCAGTGTGGGCGGGAGGAACTTCTACGAGCAGTACTCC.